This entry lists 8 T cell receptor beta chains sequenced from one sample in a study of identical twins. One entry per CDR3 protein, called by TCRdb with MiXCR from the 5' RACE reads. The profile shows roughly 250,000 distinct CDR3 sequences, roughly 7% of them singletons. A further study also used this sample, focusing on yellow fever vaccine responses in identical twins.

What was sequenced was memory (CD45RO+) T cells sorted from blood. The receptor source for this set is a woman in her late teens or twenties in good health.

Written as DNA, the CDR3 is TGTGCCAGCAGACTAGCGGGAGATAACGGGGAGCTGTTTTTT. This translates into CASRLAGDNGELFF. The chain employs TRBV2 and TRBJ2-2, with 11 bases identical to TRBD2. Germline CDR1 and CDR2: SNHLY and FYNNEI. The junction had 4 bases not matched to a gene; V was cut back by 6 bases and J by 7 bases. This CDR3 has 14 residues.

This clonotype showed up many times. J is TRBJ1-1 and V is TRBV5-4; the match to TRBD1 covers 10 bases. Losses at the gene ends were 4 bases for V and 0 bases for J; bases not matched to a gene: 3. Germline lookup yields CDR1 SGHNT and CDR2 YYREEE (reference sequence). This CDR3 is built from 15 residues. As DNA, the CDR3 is TGTGCCAGCAGCCCGACAGGGGGCATGAACACTGAAGCTTTCTTT. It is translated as CASSPTGGMNTEAFF.

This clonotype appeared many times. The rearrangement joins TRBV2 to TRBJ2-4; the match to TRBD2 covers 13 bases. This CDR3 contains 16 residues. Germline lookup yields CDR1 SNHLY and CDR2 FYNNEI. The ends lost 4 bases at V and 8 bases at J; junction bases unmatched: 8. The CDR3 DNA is TGTGCCAGCAGTGTGGGACTAGCGGGATCGGGAGACATTCAGTACTTC. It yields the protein CASSVGLAGSGDIQYF. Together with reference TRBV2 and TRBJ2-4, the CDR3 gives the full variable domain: EPEVTQTPSHQVTQMGQEVILRCVPISNHLYFYWYRQILGQKVEFLVSFYNNEISEKSEIFDDQFSVERPDGSNFTLKIRSTKLEDSAMYFCASSVGLAGSGDIQYFGAGTRLSVL.

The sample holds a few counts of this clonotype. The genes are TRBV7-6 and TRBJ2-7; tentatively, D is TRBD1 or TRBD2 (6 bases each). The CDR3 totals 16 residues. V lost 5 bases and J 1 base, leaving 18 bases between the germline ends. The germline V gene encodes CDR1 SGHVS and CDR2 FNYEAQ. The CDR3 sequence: CASSPQGSGSSYEQYF. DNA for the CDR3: TGTGCCAGCAGCCCCCAGGGGAGCGGGTCATCCTACGAGCAGTACTTC.

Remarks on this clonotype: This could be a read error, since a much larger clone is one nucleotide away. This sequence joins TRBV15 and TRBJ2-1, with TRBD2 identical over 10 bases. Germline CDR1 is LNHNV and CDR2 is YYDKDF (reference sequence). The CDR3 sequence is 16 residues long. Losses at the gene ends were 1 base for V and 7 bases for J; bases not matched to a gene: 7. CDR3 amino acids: CATSRVSPSGSNEQFF. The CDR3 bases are TGTGCCACCAGCAGAGTCAGCCCTAGCGGGAGTAATGAGCAGTTCTTC. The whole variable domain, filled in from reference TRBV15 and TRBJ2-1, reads DAMVIQNPRYQVTQFGKPVTLSCSQTLNHNVMYWYQQKSSQAPKLLFHYYDKDFNNEADTPDNFQSRRPNTSFCFLDIRSPGLGDTAMYLCATSRVSPSGSNEQFFGPGTRLTVL.

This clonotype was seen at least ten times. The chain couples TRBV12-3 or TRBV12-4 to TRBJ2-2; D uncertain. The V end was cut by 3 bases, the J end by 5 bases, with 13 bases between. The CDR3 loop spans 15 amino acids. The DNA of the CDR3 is TGTGCCAGCAGTTTTATGGGTATAGTGACCGGGGAGCTGTTTTTT. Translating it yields CASSFMGIVTGELFF.

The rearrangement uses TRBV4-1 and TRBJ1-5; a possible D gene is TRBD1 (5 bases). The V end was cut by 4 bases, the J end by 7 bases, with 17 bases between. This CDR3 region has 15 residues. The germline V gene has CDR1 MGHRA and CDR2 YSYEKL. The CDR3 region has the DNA TGCGCCAGCAGCCCTGGAGGAGGGGTGAGGCAGCCCCAGCATTTT. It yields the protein CASSPGGGVRQPQHF.

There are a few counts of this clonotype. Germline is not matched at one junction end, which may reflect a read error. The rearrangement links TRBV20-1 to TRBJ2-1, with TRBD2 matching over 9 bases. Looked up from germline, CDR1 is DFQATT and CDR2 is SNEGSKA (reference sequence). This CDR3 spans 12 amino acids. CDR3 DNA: TGCAGTGCTACCGGTTCTAGCGGGGTCCAGGTCTTC. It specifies CSATGSSGVQVF.